The present TCR beta chain was sequenced within a study of regulatory T cells in long-lasting Graves disease. Study summary: Newly diagnosed Graves' patients had taken antithyroid drugs under 3 months.

Germline V gene data show CDR1 as LNHDA and CDR2 as SQIVND (reference sequence). V shed 5 bases, J shed 6 bases, and the junction held 8 bases outside the gene matches. The CDR3 covers 15 residues. The time point: newly diagnosed GD, antithyroid drugs for less than 3 months. The authors made the TCR library using RNA they extracted from PBMCs. In building TCR beta libraries, iRepertoire HTBI primers were used together with Arm-PCR of CDR3 regions. TCRdb reprocessed the multiplex PCR reads via MiXCR and lists one record per CDR3 protein. The data show hundreds of thousands of distinct CDR3 sequences, with about 15% seen just once and about 18% held by the top ten. These same records also appear under a second study, on T cells in Graves' hyperthyroidism and ophthalmopathy.

Sequencing was performed on peripheral blood mononuclear cells (PBMCs), taken at new diagnosis, from a patient treated with antithyroid drugs. J is TRBJ2-7 and V is TRBV19, with TRBD1 matching over 12 bases. This receptor was identified in a woman aged 30 to 39 with Graves disease. The CDR3 DNA sequence: TGTGCCAGTAGTTCCCCGGGACAGGGGGCGGGCGAGCAGTACTTC. It codes for CASSSPGQGAGEQYF.